Below are 8 T cell receptor beta chains sequenced from a single sample in a study of CD8+CD57+ T cells in acquired aplastic anemia. Patients picked for sequencing had shown CD8+CD57+ cell expansion detected by flow cytometry. TCR beta VDJ and CDR3 profiles were obtained from a genomic DNA template. TCRdb re-analysed the reads in MiXCR, keeping a single row per CDR3 protein. The sample has about 200,000 distinct CDR3 sequences, over 40% seen once; the top ten hold nearly 20%. Material: sorted CD4+, CD8+, or CD8+CD57+ T cells (not recorded which) from PBMCs. The receptor source for this set is a human donor with aplastic anemia.

This rearrangement joins TRBV30 to TRBJ2-6; D is unclear. The CDR3 has 14 amino acids. The germline V and J ends were trimmed by 0 bases and 1 base, with 4 bases remaining between them. CDR1 GTSNPN and CDR2 SVGIG come from the germline V gene (reference sequence). CDR3 bases: TGTGCCTGGAGTGTATGGTCTGGGGCCAACGTCCTGACTTTC. It yields the protein CAWSVWSGANVLTF.

The CDR3 region has the DNA TGTGCCAGCTCGCCCGACAGGGGGCGAGACACCGGGGAGCTGTTTTTT. This sequence encodes CASSPDRGRDTGELFF. The chain combines TRBV18 with TRBJ2-2; 10 nucleotides match TRBD1. Germline V gene data show CDR1 as KGHSH and CDR2 as LQKENI. The V and J ends lost 6 bases and 3 bases, in that order; junction bases with no gene match: 7. There are 16 residues in the CDR3.

The sample holds a few counts of this clonotype. The chain employs TRBV6-5 and TRBJ1-1, with TRBD1 matching 9 bases. V was pared by 5 bases and J by 5 bases, with 6 bases of the junction left unmatched. CDR1 and CDR2 from the germline V gene are MNHEY and SVGAGI. The CDR3 length is 14 residues. The DNA of the CDR3 is TGTGCCAGCAGTGTGGACAGGGGTCGAACTGAAGCTTTCTTT. Translated: CASSVDRGRTEAFF.

The sample holds one count of this clonotype. A junction boundary mismatches the germline segment, possibly from a read error. The rearrangement joins TRBV5-1 to TRBJ2-2; 7 bases are a match to TRBD1. The CDR3 covers 14 residues. CDR1 SGHRS and CDR2 YFSETQ come from the germline V gene. The CDR3 region is CASSPTGSTGELFF. The CDR3 DNA reads as TGTGCCAGCAGCCCGACAGGGAGCACCGGGGAGCTGTTTTTT. The entire variable domain, with the rest obtained from reference TRBV5-1 and TRBJ2-2, is as follows: KAGVTQTPRYLIKTRGQQVTLSCSPISGHRSVSWYQQTPGQGLQFLFEYFSETQRNKGNFPGRFSGRQFSNSRSEMNVSTLELGDSALYLCASSPTGSTGELFFGEGSRLTVL.

The V and J genes are TRBV28 and TRBJ1-1; D is unclear. The CDR3 contains 11 residues. Germline V gene sequence: CDR1 MDHEN, CDR2 SYDVKM. V was trimmed by 10 bases and J by 4 bases, leaving 10 bases between them. CDR3 sequence reads: CATQASTEAFF. The CDR3 DNA reads as TGTGCCACCCAGGCCAGCACTGAAGCTTTCTTT.

This clonotype was observed a handful of times. The chain uses TRBV2 and TRBJ1-6; 11 nucleotides line up with TRBD1. Trimming removed 2 bases from V and 9 bases from J; junction bases left unmatched: 3. The CDR3 consists of 15 residues. The V gene's germline CDR1 is SNHLY and CDR2 FYNNEI. The CDR3 nucleotides read TGTGCCAGCAGTGAACCGGACAGGGGGCCTTCACCCCTCCACTTT. This encodes CASSEPDRGPSPLHF. The entire variable domain, with the rest obtained from reference TRBV2 and TRBJ1-6, is as follows: EPEVTQTPSHQVTQMGQEVILRCVPISNHLYFYWYRQILGQKVEFLVSFYNNEISEKSEIFDDQFSVERPDGSNFTLKIRSTKLEDSAMYFCASSEPDRGPSPLHFGNGTRLTVT.

The chain recombines TRBV5-4 with TRBJ1-3; D not resolved. Germline V CDR1 and CDR2: SGHNT, YYREEE (reference sequence). This CDR3 region has 16 residues. V lost 6 bases, J lost 0 bases, and 16 bases lay in between. CDR3 region: CASTRGAPDSGNTIYF. The CDR3 region has the DNA TGTGCCAGCACCCGGGGAGCACCTGACTCTGGAAACACCATATATTTT.

This sequence joins TRBV25-1 and TRBJ2-7; D might be TRBD1 (5 bases). The CDR3 contains 17 residues. V dropped 5 bases and J dropped 3 bases, with 23 bases sitting between them. Germline V lookup: CDR1 MGHDK, CDR2 SYGVNS. In nucleotides, the CDR3 is TGTGCCAGCAGTTCTCAATTCGACAGACTCGCTTACTACGAGCAGTACTTC. It encodes CASSSQFDRLAYYEQYF.